This T cell receptor beta chain was recorded in a study of tumor-infiltrating lymphocytes in primary liver carcinoma. A word on this clonotype: Its specificity is unknown. The junction departs from germline at one end; a sequencing error may be responsible.

The input was 400 to 500 ng total RNA; TCR beta cDNA was made from it with a constant-region primer. Three rounds of nested multiplex PCR with slightly modified ARM-PCR produced TCR beta libraries. It was with TRBV1-TRBV30 forward primers and a C-beta reverse primer that the first two PCR rounds were run, at roughly 10 cycles each. TCRdb independently ran MiXCR on the multiplex PCR reads; one entry per CDR3 protein. The top ten hold roughly 40% of the sample, which has tens of thousands of distinct CDR3 sequences, over 60% seen once. Starting material for RNA and DNA co-extraction consisted of about 20-30 mg of unsorted bulk tissue. Every tumor sample had over 75% viable tumor cells. From germline, CDR1 is MNHEY and CDR2 SVGAGI. CDR3 length: 17 amino acids. Overall study findings and caveats: It was tumor-adjacent and tumor-blood pairs that overlapped less than tumor region pairs did.

Source material: liver tumor tissue from sampling region 4. The subset denotes: tumor region T4, right-lateral pole. V is TRBV6-5 and J is TRBJ2-5; 9 nucleotides agree with TRBD2. This clonotype originated in a man aged 35 to 55 with primary liver carcinoma and hepatitis B virus infection. CDR3 nucleotides: TGTGCCAGCAGTTGGTCCTGGGTAGCGGGAGACGGAGAGGCCCAGTATTTC. It specifies CASSWSWVAGDGEAQYF.